This T cell receptor (beta chain) was documented in a study of graft-versus-host responses after intestinal transplantation. Only in-frame clones appear in the TCRdb table, and some are missing; sequencing was by immunoSEQ multiplex PCR. Of roughly 81,000 clones in the sample, roughly 80% were seen once. Note on this clone: Its antigen is currently unknown.

This sequence originates from a human donor who received an intestinal transplant. Material: unstimulated CD4+ T cells sorted from spleen or lymph node cells, obtained before intestinal transplant.

The CDR3 DNA is TGTGCCTGGAGTGTGCAGGGCGGCCCCTACGAGCAGTACTTC. It yields the protein CAWSVQGGPYEQYF. V gene TRBV30 combines with J gene TRBJ2-7; D perhaps matches TRBD1 (5 bases). CDR1 and CDR2 (germline): GTSNPN, SVGIG (reference sequence). The V and J ends lost 0 bases and 2 bases respectively, with 11 bases between them. CDR3 length: 14 amino acids.